The clone carrying this TCR beta chain occurred many times. This entry comes from a study of early T cells in non-severe SARS-CoV-2 infection. CDR1 SNHLY and CDR2 FYNNEI come from the germline V gene. The V segment lost 4 bases and the J segment 4 bases; nucleotides outside the gene matches: 16. This CDR3 contains 19 residues. Individual cDNA molecules received unique molecular identifiers. TCRdb used MiXCR to reprocess the 5' RACE reads, holding one entry per CDR3 protein. The table lists 50,000 to 65,000 distinct CDR3 sequences, about an eighth of them singletons, with around 1.4% in the top ten. The sequence was collected from an adult who was a healthcare worker with PCR-confirmed SARS-CoV-2 infection or an uninfected control (not recorded which). This chain uses TRBV2 with TRBJ2-1, with 10 bases lining up with TRBD2. The sample was whole blood. In nucleotides, the CDR3 is TGTGCCAGCAGTGCCAACGCCATAGCGGGGGGCCGGTCGTACAATGAGCAGTTCTTC. Protein: CASSANAIAGGRSYNEQFF. Combining the CDR3 with reference TRBV2 and TRBJ2-1 gives the whole variable domain EPEVTQTPSHQVTQMGQEVILRCVPISNHLYFYWYRQILGQKVEFLVSFYNNEISEKSEIFDDQFSVERPDGSNFTLKIRSTKLEDSAMYFCASSANAIAGGRSYNEQFFGPGTRLTVL.